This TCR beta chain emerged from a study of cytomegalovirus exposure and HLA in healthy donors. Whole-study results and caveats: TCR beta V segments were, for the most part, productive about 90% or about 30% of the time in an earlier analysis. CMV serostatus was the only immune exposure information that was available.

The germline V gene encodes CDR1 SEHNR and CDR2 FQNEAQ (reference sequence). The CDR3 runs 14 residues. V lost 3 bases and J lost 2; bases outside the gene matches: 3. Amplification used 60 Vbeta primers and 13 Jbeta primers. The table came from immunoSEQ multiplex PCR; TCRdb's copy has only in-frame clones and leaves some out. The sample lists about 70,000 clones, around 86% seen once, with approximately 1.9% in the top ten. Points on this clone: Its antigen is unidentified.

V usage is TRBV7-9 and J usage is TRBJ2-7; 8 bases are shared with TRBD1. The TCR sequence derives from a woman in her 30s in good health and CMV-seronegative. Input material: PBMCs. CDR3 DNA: TGTGCCAGCAGCTTCCGGGACAGGCCCTACGAGCAGTACTTC. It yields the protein CASSFRDRPYEQYF.